The 15 T cell receptor beta chains below were found in one sample sequenced in a study of cytomegalovirus exposure and HLA in healthy donors. 13 Jbeta primers and 60 Vbeta primers were used for the PCR. TCRdb's copy holds only in-frame clones and misses some; the assay was immunoSEQ multiplex PCR. The sample consists of under 200,000 clones, 70% to 85% of them appearing once. The sequencing input was PBMCs. The receptors were gathered from a woman in her 30s in good health and CMV-seropositive.

This clone was detected a few times. The chain joins TRBV5-5 to TRBJ1-1; D remains unclear. From germline, CDR1 is SGHKS and CDR2 YYEKEE (reference sequence). Trimming left V 2 bases short and J 3 bases short, with 8 bases between. CDR3 length: 13 residues. This CDR3 reads CASSFGRDTEAFF. For the CDR3, the DNA is TGTGCCAGCAGCTTCGGGAGAGACACTGAAGCTTTCTTT.

The V and J genes are TRBV6-6 and TRBJ1-2; TRBD1 matches 7 bases. This CDR3 spans 15 amino acids. From germline, CDR1 is MNHNY and CDR2 SVGAGI (reference sequence). J lost 4 bases, V lost 2 bases, and 7 bases had no gene match. In DNA form, the CDR3 reads TGTGCCAGCAGTTACGAAGCGACAGGGTTCTATGGCTACACCTTC. Translating it yields CASSYEATGFYGYTF.

The rearrangement joins TRBV2 to TRBJ2-6; D may be TRBD2 (7 bases). Germline CDR1 and CDR2: SNHLY and FYNNEI. This CDR3 contains 18 residues. Trimming removed 4 bases at V and 1 base at J, with 17 bases between. This chain's CDR3 is CASSVRGRGGSGANVLTF. CDR3 nucleotide sequence: TGTGCCAGCAGTGTCCGGGGCAGGGGAGGGTCTGGGGCCAACGTCCTGACTTTC. Combining the CDR3 with reference TRBV2 and TRBJ2-6 gives the whole variable domain EPEVTQTPSHQVTQMGQEVILRCVPISNHLYFYWYRQILGQKVEFLVSFYNNEISEKSEIFDDQFSVERPDGSNFTLKIRSTKLEDSAMYFCASSVRGRGGSGANVLTFGAGSRLTVL.

The table lists this clone with a count of one. The chain combines TRBV4-1 with TRBJ2-3; TRBD2 might be the D (7 bases). The V gene lost 0 bases and the J gene lost 5 bases, with 12 bases spanning the gap. From germline, CDR1 is MGHRA and CDR2 YSYEKL. The CDR3 is 15 residues long. The DNA for the CDR3 is TGCGCCAGCAGCCAAGATAGGGGGGAGGGAGATACGCAGTATTTT. Protein: CASSQDRGEGDTQYF.

The chain carries TRBV5-1 and TRBJ2-3; TRBD2 matches 10 bases. J lost 8 bases, V lost 4 bases, and 13 bases had no gene match. The germline V gene has CDR1 SGHRS and CDR2 YFSETQ. The CDR3 consists of 16 residues. CDR3 nucleotide sequence: TGCGCCAGCAGCCTGGGAAGCGGGGGGGCCGGTGCTACGCAGTATTTT. Protein: CASSLGSGGAGATQYF. Full variable domain (missing parts from reference TRBV5-1 and TRBJ2-3): KAGVTQTPRYLIKTRGQQVTLSCSPISGHRSVSWYQQTPGQGLQFLFEYFSETQRNKGNFPGRFSGRQFSNSRSEMNVSTLELGDSALYLCASSLGSGGAGATQYFGPGTRLTVL.

This chain links TRBV18 with TRBJ2-7; 7 bases match TRBD1. CDR3 length equals 15 residues. CDR1 KGHSH and CDR2 LQKENI come from the germline V gene. V shed 2 bases, J shed 4 bases, and the junction held 8 bases outside the gene matches. CDR3 sequence (DNA): TGTGCCAGCTCACCAGCCGGGACAGTCTTTTACGAGCAGTACTTC. Its translation is CASSPAGTVFYEQYF.

V usage is TRBV2 and J usage is TRBJ1-1; D ambiguous. The CDR3 runs to 13 residues. Germline V CDR1 and CDR2: SNHLY, FYNNEI. The V end was cut by 5 bases, the J end by 4 bases, with 11 bases between. CDR3 protein: CASSLGLSTEAFF. The CDR3 DNA follows: TGTGCCAGCAGTCTCGGACTAAGCACTGAAGCTTTCTTT.

This sequence joins TRBV29-1 and TRBJ1-3; 9 positions agree with TRBD1. The CDR3 has 18 amino acids. Germline-derived CDR1 and CDR2 are SQVTM and ANQGSEA. V lost 4 bases to trimming and J lost 1 base; unmatched junction nucleotides: 14. The CDR3 DNA is TGCAGCGTTGTGGGAGACCGGGACAGGGACTTTTCTGGAAACACCATATATTTT. This translates into CSVVGDRDRDFSGNTIYF.

The V and J genes are TRBV11-3 and TRBJ1-1, with TRBD1 matching 9 bases. This CDR3 spans 15 amino acids. J gave up 6 bases and V 2 bases, and 7 bases lay outside the gene matches. Germline V lookup: CDR1 SGHNT, CDR2 YENEEA. CDR3 protein: CASSLMGQGFAEAFF. The CDR3 DNA reads as TGTGCCAGCAGCTTAATGGGACAGGGATTCGCTGAAGCTTTCTTT. Variable domain in full (rest from reference TRBV11-3 and TRBJ1-1): EAGVVQSPRYKIIEKKQPVAFWCNPISGHNTLYWYLQNLGQGPELLIRYENEEAVDDSQLPKDRFSAERLKGVDSTLKIQPAELGDSAVYLCASSLMGQGFAEAFFGQGTRLTVV.

J is TRBJ1-1 and V is TRBV5-1, with D uncertain. Germline V gives CDR1 SGHRS, CDR2 YFSETQ. This CDR3 comprises 15 residues. Trimming left V 0 bases short and J 4 bases short, with 13 bases between. This chain's CDR3 is CASSLVENPRTEAFF. The CDR3 nucleotides read TGCGCCAGCAGCTTGGTGGAGAACCCACGCACTGAAGCTTTCTTT.

The chain couples TRBV5-1 to TRBJ1-6; D is perhaps TRBD1 (6 bases). The germline V gene encodes CDR1 SGHRS and CDR2 YFSETQ. Trimming pared 4 bases from V and 4 bases from J, leaving 9 bases between. This CDR3 is built from 14 residues. The CDR3 reads CASSPDSYNSPLHF. The CDR3 DNA reads TGCGCCAGCAGCCCGGACAGTTATAATTCACCCCTCCACTTT.

As regards this clone: Its ends do not fully match the called genes, so a read error is possible. The chain joins TRBV7-9 to TRBJ2-6; D is possibly TRBD2 (5 bases). The germline V gene encodes CDR1 SEHNR and CDR2 FQNEAQ (reference sequence). The CDR3 has 19 residues. The CDR3 DNA sequence: TGTTCCAGCAGCTTAGCCCCCGGGATCGATCGCTCTGGGGCCAACGTCCTGACTTTC. Translation: CSSSLAPGIDRSGANVLTF.

The rearrangement links TRBV29-1 to TRBJ2-1; 9 bases agree with TRBD2. In germline, CDR1 is SQVTM, CDR2 ANQGSEA. The J segment lost 0 bases and the V segment lost 6 bases, leaving 6 bases of the junction unmatched. The CDR3 has 15 residues. The CDR3 DNA follows: TGCAGCGTGGGACTAGCAGGGAGCTCCTACAATGAGCAGTTCTTC. Translation: CSVGLAGSSYNEQFF.

The chain has TRBV7-9 and TRBJ2-7; 9 positions match TRBD1. Germline V gene lookup returns CDR1 SEHNR and CDR2 FQNEAQ (reference sequence). Unmatched junction bases numbered 5, after V lost 5 bases and J lost 0 bases. The CDR3 contains 15 residues. CDR3 in DNA: TGTGCCAGCAGCCCCCGGGACAGGGCCTCCTACGAGCAGTACTTC. Translation gives CASSPRDRASYEQYF.

This clone has more than one count but fewer than ten. V is TRBV7-9 and J is TRBJ1-5; weak D call: TRBD1 (6 bases). Per the germline V gene, CDR1 is SEHNR and CDR2 is FQNEAQ (reference sequence). The CDR3 sequence is 12 residues long. The ends were cut back, 4 bases at V and 11 bases at J, with 12 bases in the middle. In DNA form, the CDR3 reads TGTGCCAGCAGCTGGCCACAGGGTTCCCAGCATTTT. Translating it yields CASSWPQGSQHF.